The 32 T cell receptor beta chains below all came from one sample that was sequenced in a study of OX40 agonist ivuxolimab in advanced cancers. Profiling relied on immunoSEQ multiplex PCR, and the TCRdb table lists in-frame clones only, not all of them. The table includes approximately 62,000 clones, around 92% detected once. Material: CD4+ or CD8+ T cells sorted from blood, obtained in a trial of the OX40 agonist ivuxolimab. These receptors originate from an adult with an advanced solid tumor such as melanoma, head and neck, liver or kidney cancer.

The chain carries TRBV5-5 and TRBJ2-5; perhaps TRBD1 as D (6 bases). This CDR3 is built from 15 residues. V lost 4 bases and J lost 2, with 15 bases in between. CDR1 is SGHKS and CDR2 is YYEKEE in the germline V gene (reference sequence). This CDR3 is CASSHWTDRQETQYF. The CDR3 coding sequence is TGTGCCAGCAGCCACTGGACGGACAGACAAGAGACCCAGTACTTC. Filled out from reference TRBV5-5 and TRBJ2-5, the complete variable domain reads DAGVTQSPTHLIKTRGQQVTLRCSPISGHKSVSWYQQVLGQGPQFIFQYYEKEERGRGNFPDRFSARQFPNYSSELNVNALLLGDSALYLCASSHWTDRQETQYFGPGTRLLVL.

This chain joins TRBV6-5 and TRBJ2-5; D unresolved. The CDR3 totals 13 residues. CDR1 is MNHEY and CDR2 is SVGAGI in the germline V gene. Trimming cost V 3 bases and J 3 bases, with 8 bases left between them. The CDR3, as DNA: TGTGCCAGCAGTTATAGGGCTGAAGAGACCCAGTACTTC. Translating it yields CASSYRAEETQYF.

The chain couples TRBV27 to TRBJ2-7; 8 bases are shared with TRBD2. The V gene end was trimmed by 3 bases and the J gene end by 3 bases; junction bases not matched to a gene: 4. Germline V CDR1 and CDR2: MNHEY, SMNVEV (reference sequence). The CDR3 spans 14 residues. The CDR3 nucleotides are TGTGCCAGCAGTTTTCGGCGGGAGGACTACGAGCAGTACTTC. Residues: CASSFRREDYEQYF.

This chain uses TRBV6-5 with TRBJ1-1; unclear D gene. CDR3 length: 11 residues. In germline, CDR1 is MNHEY, CDR2 SVGAGI. V lost 4 bases and J 4 bases, leaving 4 bases between the germline ends. The CDR3 sequence: CASSSGTEAFF. The CDR3 DNA is TGTGCCAGCAGTTCCGGCACTGAAGCTTTCTTT.

The DNA of the CDR3 is TGTGCCAGTAGCCCGACTAGCGGCTACGAGCAGTACTTC. Its translation is CASSPTSGYEQYF. The V call is TRBV19, the J call TRBJ2-7; 9 positions agree with TRBD2. CDR3 length equals 13 residues. With 6 bases clipped from V and 3 bases from J, the junction kept 3 bases outside the gene matches. In germline, CDR1 is LNHDA, CDR2 SQIVND (reference sequence). The full variable domain, with the rest looked up from reference TRBV19 and TRBJ2-7, is DGGITQSPKYLFRKEGQNVTLSCEQNLNHDAMYWYRQDPGQGLRLIYYSQIVNDFQKGDIAEGYSVSREKKESFPLTVTSAQKNPTAFYLCASSPTSGYEQYFGPGTRLTVT.

The chain links TRBV7-2 to TRBJ2-1; 8 bases map to TRBD2. Trimming cost V 2 bases and J 5 bases; bases outside gene matches: 8. Germline lookup yields CDR1 SGHTA and CDR2 FQGNSA. This CDR3 contains 16 residues. The CDR3 sequence is CASSLYPAGVDNEQFF. CDR3 bases: TGTGCCAGCAGCTTATATCCAGCGGGAGTGGACAATGAGCAGTTCTTC.

V is TRBV6-1 and J is TRBJ1-5, with D uncertain. Trimming left V 10 bases short and J 0 bases short, with 10 bases between. Germline-derived CDR1 and CDR2 are MNHNS and SASEGT. The CDR3 has 13 amino acids. The CDR3 DNA follows: TGTGCCATCGCCATCAATAGCAATCAGCCCCAGCATTTT. It is translated as CAIAINSNQPQHF.

The chain recombines TRBV9 with TRBJ2-1; 9 nucleotides align to TRBD1. The V gene's germline CDR1 is SGDLS and CDR2 YYNGEE. The CDR3 has 17 amino acids. The V gene end was trimmed by 7 bases and the J gene end by 5 bases; junction bases not matched to a gene: 16. Here the CDR3 reads CASSLPSGTGRHNEQFF. DNA for the CDR3: TGTGCCAGCTCTCTTCCGTCCGGGACAGGGAGGCACAATGAGCAGTTCTTC.

The chain joins TRBV7-2 to TRBJ1-2; TRBD1 is a possible D gene (5 bases). Per germline, CDR1 SGHTA and CDR2 FQGNSA. V lost 0 bases to trimming and J lost 2 bases, with 7 bases between them. The CDR3 is made up of 14 amino acids. CDR3 in DNA: TGTGCCAGCAGCTTAGCTGGGACGAACTATGGCTACACCTTC. It is translated as CASSLAGTNYGYTF.

The genes are TRBV7-9 and TRBJ2-2; no definite D call. This CDR3 contains 13 residues. CDR1 and CDR2 (germline): SEHNR, FQNEAQ (reference sequence). Between the trimmed V and J ends, which lost 5 bases and 6 bases, there was a span of 10 bases. The CDR3 is CASSPPRSGELFF. The CDR3, as DNA: TGTGCCAGCAGCCCGCCGCGATCCGGGGAGCTGTTTTTT.

The V call is TRBV2, the J call TRBJ2-7; D is uncertain. Between the trimmed V and J ends, which lost 1 base and 3 bases, there was a span of 7 bases. Germline CDR1 and CDR2: SNHLY and FYNNEI. The CDR3 spans 13 residues. CDR3 residues: CASSEGASYEQYF. The CDR3, as DNA: TGTGCCAGCAGTGAAGGCGCGAGCTACGAGCAGTACTTC.

The chain joins TRBV28 to TRBJ2-5; 8 positions match TRBD1. The J segment lost 5 bases and the V segment lost 4 bases, leaving 6 bases of the junction unmatched. CDR1 is MDHEN, CDR2 SYDVKM, per germline. CDR3 size: 14 residues. The CDR3 nucleotides are TGTGCCAGCAGTTACTTTGGGGACAGGGAGACCCAGTACTTC. Residues: CASSYFGDRETQYF.

This clone is a singleton in its sample. This sequence joins TRBV6-5 and TRBJ2-1; D unclear. Germline CDR1 reads MNHEY; CDR2 reads SVGAGI. V was pared by 5 bases and J by 7 bases, with 12 bases between. This CDR3 region has 13 residues. The chain's CDR3 is CASSLPDGNEQFF. For the CDR3, the DNA is TGTGCCAGCAGTCTACCCGACGGGAATGAGCAGTTCTTC.

The chain joins TRBV4-2 to TRBJ2-4; D ambiguous. CDR1 is LGHNA and CDR2 is YNFKEQ in the germline V gene. V dropped 1 base and J dropped 0 bases, with 10 bases sitting between them. CDR3 size: 16 residues. In DNA form, the CDR3 reads TGTGCCAGCAGCCAAGTGCAGGCCGAAGCCAAAAACATTCAGTACTTC. Translation: CASSQVQAEAKNIQYF.

The V and J genes are TRBV28 and TRBJ2-1; no reliable D call. The CDR3 runs to 15 residues. The germline V gene has CDR1 MDHEN and CDR2 SYDVKM. The ends were cut back, 3 bases at V and 9 bases at J, with 18 bases in the middle. CDR3: CASSFLSGYRSEQFF. The CDR3 coding sequence is TGTGCCAGCAGTTTTTTATCCGGTTATCGTTCTGAGCAGTTCTTC.

This chain links TRBV5-4 with TRBJ2-7, with D perhaps TRBD1 or TRBD2 (5 bases each). The V gene lost 1 base and the J gene lost 6 bases, with 11 bases spanning the gap. This CDR3 has 13 residues. Germline values: CDR1 SGHNT, CDR2 YYREEE (reference sequence). The DNA for the CDR3 is TGTGCCAGCAGCTTGAGGGGCGAGGGCGAGCAGTACTTC. Translating it yields CASSLRGEGEQYF.

Note on this clone: The sample contains more than one DNA sequence encoding this CDR3. The rearrangement links TRBV4-1 to TRBJ1-1; D perhaps matches TRBD1 (6 bases). Germline V CDR1 and CDR2: MGHRA, YSYEKL. The length of the CDR3 is 15 residues. Trimming shortened V by 2 bases and J by 5 bases, and 15 bases separated the two germline ends. The CDR3 reads CASSQKGQGITEAFF. For the CDR3, the DNA is TGCGCCAGCAGCCAAAAGGGACAAGGGATAACTGAAGCTTTCTTT.

The J gene is TRBJ2-7, the V gene TRBV27; D is unresolved. CDR1 is MNHEY and CDR2 is SMNVEV in the germline V gene (reference sequence). This CDR3 contains 13 residues. The V gene lost 3 bases and the J gene lost 0 bases, with 6 bases spanning the gap. CDR3 bases: TGTGCCAGCAGTTTGTATAGCTCCTACGAGCAGTACTTC. As protein: CASSLYSSYEQYF.

The CDR3 nucleotides are TGCGCCAGCAGCCAAGATGAGGACAGGGGGCTCATTTCACCCCTCCACTTT. It encodes CASSQDEDRGLISPLHF. V is TRBV4-1 and J is TRBJ1-6; 11 bases match TRBD1. This CDR3 is 17 amino acids long. Germline V CDR1 and CDR2: MGHRA, YSYEKL. Trimming took 0 bases from V and 9 from J; bases not matched to a gene: 7.

The J gene is TRBJ2-7, the V gene TRBV7-2; D gene uncertain. Germline V gives CDR1 SGHTA, CDR2 FQGNSA. CDR3 length: 15 residues. Trimming stripped 2 bases from V and 1 base from J, with 12 bases between. CDR3 in DNA: TGTGCCAGCAGCTTAACCCACGGGTCATCCTACGAGCAGTACTTC. Protein sequence: CASSLTHGSSYEQYF.

V and J are TRBV5-4 and TRBJ1-1; D unresolved. The CDR3 runs to 13 residues. From germline, CDR1 is SGHNT and CDR2 YYREEE (reference sequence). V was pared by 2 bases and J by 0 bases, with 5 bases between. The CDR3 nucleotides read TGTGCCAGCAGCTTTTTTTTGAACACTGAAGCTTTCTTT. Encoded protein: CASSFFLNTEAFF.

V is TRBV29-1 and J is TRBJ1-1, with unresolved D. Deletions cut 7 bases from V and 0 bases from J, with 15 bases between. Germline V gene sequence: CDR1 SQVTM, CDR2 ANQGSEA. The CDR3 contains 14 residues. CDR3 amino acids: CSAWSYNMNTEAFF. CDR3 DNA sequence: TGCAGCGCTTGGTCCTACAACATGAACACTGAAGCTTTCTTT. The variable domain in full, completed from reference TRBV29-1 and TRBJ1-1, reads SAVISQKPSRDICQRGTSLTIQCQVDSQVTMMFWYRQQPGQSLTLIATANQGSEATYESGFVIDKFPISRPNLTFSTLTVSNMSPEDSSIYLCSAWSYNMNTEAFFGQGTRLTVV.

V and J are TRBV7-3 and TRBJ2-5; tentatively, D is TRBD2 (5 bases). Trimming cost V 1 base and J 5 bases, with 17 bases left between them. The CDR3 is 16 residues long. CDR1 is SGHTA and CDR2 is FQGTGA in the germline V gene. The CDR3 region is CASSLSTSPSWETQYF. The CDR3 DNA reads as TGTGCCAGCAGCTTAAGTACTAGTCCTTCGTGGGAGACCCAGTACTTC.

The chain carries TRBV15 and TRBJ2-1; D is uncertain. CDR1 LNHNV and CDR2 YYDKDF come from the germline V gene (reference sequence). The CDR3 is made up of 12 amino acids. V was shortened by 5 bases and J by 7 bases, with 9 bases between the two germline ends. The CDR3 region has the DNA TGTGCCACCAGCGCCGTTGGGAATGAGCAGTTCTTC. Translation: CATSAVGNEQFF. Using reference TRBV15 and TRBJ2-1 for the parts outside the CDR3, the full variable domain is DAMVIQNPRYQVTQFGKPVTLSCSQTLNHNVMYWYQQKSSQAPKLLFHYYDKDFNNEADTPDNFQSRRPNTSFCFLDIRSPGLGDTAMYLCATSAVGNEQFFGPGTRLTVL.

This sequence joins TRBV7-9 and TRBJ1-1, with D unresolved. This CDR3 has 13 amino acids. V was cut by 5 bases and J by 1 base, with 8 bases left in between. From germline, CDR1 is SEHNR and CDR2 FQNEAQ (reference sequence). CDR3 bases: TGTGCCAGCAGCCTGGACCCGAACACTGAAGCTTTCTTT. It is translated as CASSLDPNTEAFF.

The chain joins TRBV4-2 to TRBJ2-2; no clear D gene. Germline V gene sequence: CDR1 LGHNA, CDR2 YNFKEQ. V lost 4 bases to trimming and J lost 0 bases, with 12 bases between them. The CDR3 spans 16 residues. Here the CDR3 reads CASSLFEESNTGELFF. CDR3 nucleotide sequence: TGTGCCAGCAGCCTCTTCGAGGAATCGAACACCGGGGAGCTGTTTTTT.

This sequence joins TRBV30 and TRBJ2-1; no firm D call. The CDR3 runs to 15 residues. V lost 0 bases and J lost 4, with 13 bases in between. Germline V gene data show CDR1 as GTSNPN and CDR2 as SVGIG (reference sequence). In DNA, the CDR3 is TGTGCCTGGAGTGTAAGTCTAGTAGGGTACAATGAGCAGTTCTTC. Protein product: CAWSVSLVGYNEQFF.

The chain links TRBV14 to TRBJ2-7; possibly TRBD1 or TRBD2 for D (5 bases each). There are 14 residues in the CDR3. The V gene lost 1 base and the J gene lost 6 bases, with 13 bases spanning the gap. Germline values: CDR1 SGHDN, CDR2 FVKESK. CDR3 DNA sequence: TGTGCCAGCAGCCAAGTTTGGGGGTCCACCGAGCAGTACTTC. Translated: CASSQVWGSTEQYF.

The chain employs TRBV5-5 and TRBJ2-7, with D possibly being TRBD2 (5 bases). Germline-derived CDR1 and CDR2 are SGHKS and YYEKEE (reference sequence). Trimming left V 4 bases short and J 6 bases short, with 20 bases between. The CDR3 consists of 15 residues. As DNA, the CDR3 is TGTGCCAGCAGCCCTCCTGAGGGTCCCCGGAGCGAGCAGTACTTC. Protein: CASSPPEGPRSEQYF.

This rearrangement joins TRBV7-9 to TRBJ1-1; D is unclear. This CDR3 is 14 amino acids long. V dropped 2 bases and J dropped 5 bases, with 12 bases sitting between them. Germline V gene data show CDR1 as SEHNR and CDR2 as FQNEAQ (reference sequence). The CDR3 DNA reads as TGTGCCAGCAGCTTAATCGGGTACACGACTGAAGCTTTCTTT. Amino acid sequence: CASSLIGYTTEAFF.

The V gene is TRBV27, the J gene TRBJ2-7, with 10 bases lining up with TRBD1. The CDR3 consists of 14 residues. The V gene end was trimmed by 4 bases and the J gene end by 4 bases; junction bases not matched to a gene: 4. Germline assignment: CDR1 MNHEY and CDR2 SMNVEV (reference sequence). The CDR3 DNA follows: TGTGCCAGCAGTTGGACAGGGGGTATGTACGAGCAGTACTTC. Its translation is CASSWTGGMYEQYF.

This chain connects TRBV10-3 to TRBJ2-2; D is possibly TRBD1 or TRBD2 (5 bases each). The CDR3 sequence is 16 residues long. Trimming stripped 3 bases from V and 4 bases from J, with 15 bases between. Germline CDR1 ENHRY, CDR2 SYGVKD. The CDR3 nucleotides read TGTGCCATCAGTGATTTGGGACCCCGGGGCACCGGGGAGCTGTTTTTT. Residues: CAISDLGPRGTGELFF.